The 24 T cell receptor beta chains below were found in one sample sequenced in a study of cytomegalovirus exposure and HLA in healthy donors. The PCR had 60 Vbeta and 13 Jbeta primers. Libraries were prepared by immunoSEQ multiplex PCR; TCRdb keeps only in-frame clonotypes and omits some of them. The sample has 95,000 to 150,000 clones, 70% to 80% seen once. The source material was PBMCs. Source of these receptors: a woman in her forties in good health and CMV-seropositive.

This rearrangement joins TRBV7-9 to TRBJ2-3; maybe TRBD2 (6 bases). Per germline, CDR1 SEHNR and CDR2 FQNEAQ (reference sequence). Trimming took off 4 bases at V and 0 bases at J, with 17 bases between the two ends. The CDR3 runs to 17 residues. For the CDR3, the DNA is TGTGCCAGCAGCTCCTACCAGCGGGTAGAAAGCACAGATACGCAGTATTTT. Protein product: CASSSYQRVESTDTQYF.

This clone has only one observation. The chain uses TRBV5-1 and TRBJ2-6; TRBD2 agrees at 7 bases. Trimming took 0 bases from V and 0 from J; bases not matched to a gene: 3. CDR1 and CDR2 (germline): SGHRS, YFSETQ. The CDR3 consists of 17 residues. The CDR3 reads CASSLVASGSGANVLTF. CDR3 nucleotides: TGCGCCAGCAGCTTGGTGGCTAGCGGCTCTGGGGCCAACGTCCTGACTTTC.

The chain links TRBV30 to TRBJ2-1, with D possibly being TRBD1 (5 bases). This CDR3 is built from 11 residues. CDR1 is GTSNPN and CDR2 is SVGIG in the germline V gene (reference sequence). The V and J ends lost 4 bases and 9 bases respectively, with 10 bases between them. The DNA of the CDR3 is TGTGCCTGGAAGGGGTATGGTGAGCAGTTCTTC. Translating it yields CAWKGYGEQFF.

The chain couples TRBV5-1 to TRBJ1-1; D remains unclear. This CDR3 has 15 residues. The germline gives CDR1 SGHRS, CDR2 YFSETQ. Trimming removed 0 bases at V and 8 bases at J, with 17 bases between. CDR3 region: CASSLAGRTVVEAFF. DNA of the CDR3: TGCGCCAGCAGCTTGGCTGGACGGACTGTTGTGGAAGCTTTCTTT.

The sample holds a few counts of this clone. V is TRBV28 and J is TRBJ2-7; perhaps TRBD1 as D (5 bases). V lost 2 bases and J lost 2, with 16 bases in between. The CDR3 spans 16 residues. Germline V gives CDR1 MDHEN, CDR2 SYDVKM. The CDR3 nucleotides are TGTGCCAGCAGTTTACAGGGTGGGCTCACGCCCTACGAGCAGTACTTC. This encodes CASSLQGGLTPYEQYF.

The rearrangement uses TRBV5-1 and TRBJ2-1; TRBD2 matches at 8 bases. Germline V lookup: CDR1 SGHRS, CDR2 YFSETQ. The CDR3 runs 15 residues. V dropped 0 bases and J dropped 4; count of bases not matched to a gene: 3. CDR3 sequence: CASSLESSGYNEQFF. The CDR3 DNA reads as TGCGCCAGCAGCTTGGAGTCTAGCGGGTACAATGAGCAGTTCTTC.

The chain combines TRBV9 with TRBJ1-6; 7 nucleotides agree with TRBD1. Germline V CDR1 and CDR2: SGDLS, YYNGEE. Trimming took 3 bases from V and 4 from J; bases not matched to a gene: 1. The CDR3 contains 14 residues. The CDR3 nucleotides read TGTGCCAGCAGCGCGGGACAGTATAATTCACCCCTCCACTTT. Its protein is CASSAGQYNSPLHF.

The chain combines TRBV19 with TRBJ1-1; unclear D gene. CDR1 and CDR2 (germline): LNHDA, SQIVND (reference sequence). Between the trimmed V and J ends, which lost 4 bases and 1 base, there was a span of 13 bases. The CDR3 runs 15 residues. CDR3 sequence reads: CASSSMVGANTEAFF. In DNA form, the CDR3 reads TGTGCCAGTAGTAGTATGGTGGGAGCGAACACTGAAGCTTTCTTT.

There are a few counts of this clone. This chain connects TRBV6-5 to TRBJ1-1; D is ambiguous. The CDR3 totals 14 residues. Trimming cost V 6 bases and J 2 bases, with 13 bases left between them. Germline V gives CDR1 MNHEY, CDR2 SVGAGI. The CDR3 DNA reads TGTGCCAGCAGACCCGGGGTCTCCAACACTGAAGCTTTCTTT. Translated: CASRPGVSNTEAFF.

This clone was seen a handful of times. This chain uses TRBV7-8 with TRBJ1-1; 8 positions match TRBD1. V gave up 4 bases and J gave up 1 base; unmatched junction bases: 5. CDR1 and CDR2 (germline): SGHVS, FQNEAQ. The CDR3 has 15 residues. The CDR3 spells CASSYRTGKNTEAFF. For the CDR3, the DNA is TGTGCCAGCAGCTACCGGACAGGGAAGAACACTGAAGCTTTCTTT.

The genes are TRBV6-6 and TRBJ1-2; D not certain. V lost 4 bases and J lost 3, with 9 bases in between. Germline CDR1 reads MNHNY; CDR2 reads SVGAGI (reference sequence). The length of the CDR3 is 13 residues. CDR3 nucleotide sequence: TGTGCCAGCAGTTCATCCCGAGACTATGGCTACACCTTC. It specifies CASSSSRDYGYTF.

The CDR3 bases are TGTGCCATCAGCCGGACTAGCGGGGGCTACGAGCAGTACTTC. This gives the protein CAISRTSGGYEQYF. V usage is TRBV10-3 and J usage is TRBJ2-7, with 13 bases identical to TRBD2. Germline values: CDR1 ENHRY, CDR2 SYGVKD. With V trimmed by 6 bases and J by 3 bases, 2 bases remained unmatched. This CDR3 region has 14 residues.

CDR3 protein: CASSPRGETQYF. CDR3 in DNA: TGTGCCAGCTCACCAAGAGGAGAGACCCAGTACTTC. V usage is TRBV18 and J usage is TRBJ2-5; D gene ambiguous. The CDR3 totals 12 residues. CDR1 and CDR2 from the germline V gene are KGHSH and LQKENI. Trimming pared 2 bases from V and 4 bases from J, leaving 5 bases between.

V and J are TRBV18 and TRBJ1-5; possible D gene TRBD1, 5 bases. V was trimmed by 3 bases and J by 0 bases, leaving 12 bases between them. This CDR3 contains 16 residues. In germline, CDR1 is KGHSH, CDR2 LQKENI. CDR3 in amino acids: CASSPGPPYSNQPQHF. CDR3 DNA sequence: TGTGCCAGCTCACCGGGGCCACCATATAGCAATCAGCCCCAGCATTTT.

There are a few counts of this clone. The chain uses TRBV27 and TRBJ1-6; D possibly corresponds to TRBD1 (5 bases). Trimming pared 5 bases from V and 9 bases from J, leaving 11 bases between. This CDR3 region has 13 residues. Germline V CDR1 and CDR2: MNHEY, SMNVEV (reference sequence). Here the CDR3 DNA reads TGTGCCAGCAGTCCCCAGGGTTTTTCACCCCTCCACTTT. Its translation is CASSPQGFSPLHF.

This clone was seen only a few times. This rearrangement joins TRBV7-9 to TRBJ2-7; maybe TRBD1 (6 bases). The CDR3 totals 16 residues. Between the trimmed V and J ends, which lost 0 bases and 3 bases, there was a span of 15 bases. Germline-derived CDR1 and CDR2 are SEHNR and FQNEAQ (reference sequence). Here the CDR3 DNA reads TGTGCCAGCAGCTTAGCGACAGGACCTTCCGGCTACGAGCAGTACTTC. Its translation: CASSLATGPSGYEQYF. Full variable domain (remainder filled in from reference TRBV7-9 and TRBJ2-7): DTGVSQNPRHKITKRGQNVTFRCDPISEHNRLYWYRQTLGQGPEFLTYFQNEAQLEKSRLLSDRFSAERPKGSFSTLEIQRTEQGDSAMYLCASSLATGPSGYEQYFGPGTRLTVT.

This clone was found once. The DNA for the CDR3 is TGTGCCAGCAGCCTCGGTCAGGGGGTCAGCTACGAGCAGTACTTC. Translation: CASSLGQGVSYEQYF. The J gene is TRBJ2-7, the V gene TRBV7-3, with 7 bases fitting TRBD1. CDR3 length equals 15 residues. V lost 5 bases and J lost 3; bases outside the gene matches: 10. CDR1 and CDR2 from the germline V gene are SGHTA and FQGTGA.

The chain links TRBV5-1 to TRBJ1-6; perhaps TRBD1 as D (6 bases). Trimming shortened V by 3 bases and J by 9 bases, and 16 bases separated the two germline ends. The germline V gene encodes CDR1 SGHRS and CDR2 YFSETQ. CDR3 length: 15 amino acids. DNA for the CDR3: TGCGCCAGCAGCTCTGGGGACCAGGGGTTTTCACCCCTCCACTTT. It codes for CASSSGDQGFSPLHF.

In its sample, this clone was seen a few times. J is TRBJ2-3 and V is TRBV10-3; a possible D gene is TRBD2 (6 bases). The CDR3 contains 13 residues. Per germline, CDR1 ENHRY and CDR2 SYGVKD. The V and J ends lost 8 bases and 1 base respectively, with 10 bases between them. The CDR3 DNA is TGTGCCATCGCCAGGGAGGGCACAGATACGCAGTATTTT. This gives the protein CAIAREGTDTQYF.

The CDR3 coding sequence is TGTGCCAGCAGCCCCGGGACAGCATCAATCAGGGGCTACACCTTC. Translation: CASSPGTASIRGYTF. This chain joins TRBV7-9 and TRBJ1-2; 7 bases align to TRBD1. CDR1 is SEHNR and CDR2 is FQNEAQ in the germline V gene (reference sequence). Trimming took 5 bases from V and 8 from J; bases not matched to a gene: 14. The CDR3 contains 15 residues.

The V call is TRBV5-4, the J call TRBJ2-7, with 10 bases lining up with TRBD1. Germline V gives CDR1 SGHNT, CDR2 YYREEE (reference sequence). V lost 0 bases, J lost 2 bases, and 11 bases stayed unmatched. The CDR3 length is 18 residues. Here the CDR3 reads CASSLEPRRGQGTYEQYF. The CDR3 nucleotides read TGTGCCAGCAGCTTGGAACCCCGTCGGGGACAGGGGACCTACGAGCAGTACTTC. The full variable domain, in which reference TRBV5-4 and TRBJ2-7 provide the parts outside the CDR3, is ETGVTQSPTHLIKTRGQQVTLRCSSQSGHNTVSWYQQALGQGPQFIFQYYREEENGRGNFPPRFSGLQFPNYSSELNVNALELDDSALYLCASSLEPRRGQGTYEQYFGPGTRLTVT.

This chain connects TRBV28 to TRBJ1-1; D possibly corresponds to TRBD1 (6 bases). This CDR3 is built from 15 residues. In germline, CDR1 is MDHEN, CDR2 SYDVKM. Trimming pared 7 bases from V and 5 bases from J, leaving 20 bases between. The DNA for the CDR3 is TGTGCCAGCACCCCATTCACGGGGGGGCTAACTGAAGCTTTCTTT. Residues: CASTPFTGGLTEAFF.

This rearrangement joins TRBV11-2 to TRBJ1-6; TRBD1 matches 8 bases. The CDR3 sequence is 14 residues long. CDR1 and CDR2 from the germline V gene are SGHAT and FQNNGV. The V and J ends lost 8 bases and 4 bases, in that order; junction bases with no gene match: 4. The CDR3 DNA reads TGTGCCAGCCGGACAGGGTCTTATAATTCACCCCTCCACTTT. It yields the protein CASRTGSYNSPLHF.

The rearrangement uses TRBV5-8 and TRBJ1-1; possible D gene TRBD1, 6 bases. This CDR3 comprises 15 residues. V was pared by 4 bases and J by 5 bases, with 18 bases between. Germline CDR1 SGHTS, CDR2 YDEGEE. The CDR3 coding sequence is TGTGCCAGCAGCCCCCGGGGGGGGCGGAGGACTGAAGCTTTCTTT. Protein sequence: CASSPRGGRRTEAFF.